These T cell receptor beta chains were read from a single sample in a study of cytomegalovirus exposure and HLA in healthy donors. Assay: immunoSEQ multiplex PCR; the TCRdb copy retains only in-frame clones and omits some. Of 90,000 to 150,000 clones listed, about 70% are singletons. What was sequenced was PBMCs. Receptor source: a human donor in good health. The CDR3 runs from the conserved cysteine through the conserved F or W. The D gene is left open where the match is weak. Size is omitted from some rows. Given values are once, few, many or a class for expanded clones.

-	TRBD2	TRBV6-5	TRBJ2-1	CASSPSGLAGNEQFF	TGTGCCAGCAGTCCCTCCGGACTAGCGGGCAATGAGCAGTTCTTC
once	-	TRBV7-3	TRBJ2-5	CASSSQQGETQYF	TGTGCCAGCAGCAGCCAACAGGGCGAGACCCAGTACTTC
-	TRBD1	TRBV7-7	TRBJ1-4	CASSLDRGLGKLFF	TGTGCCAGCAGCTTGGATAGGGGGCTGGGAAAACTGTTTTTT
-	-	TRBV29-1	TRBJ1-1	CSVARGNTEAFF	TGCAGCGTTGCTCGGGGGAACACTGAAGCTTTCTTT
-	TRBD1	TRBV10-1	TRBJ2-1	CASSDTGGGGSHEQFF	TGCGCCAGCAGCGACACAGGGGGTGGTGGGAGCCATGAGCAGTTCTTC
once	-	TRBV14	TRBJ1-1	CASSQRLTGTTEAFF	TGTGCCAGCAGCCAACGGTTAACAGGGACCACTGAAGCTTTCTTT
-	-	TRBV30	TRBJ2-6	CAWSVNWGPLSGANVLTF	TGTGCCTGGAGTGTAAATTGGGGGCCACTCTCTGGGGCCAACGTCCTGACTTTC
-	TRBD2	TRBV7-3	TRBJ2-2	CASSSRVAGGYTGELFF	TGTGCCAGCAGCTCTCGCGTAGCGGGGGGGTACACCGGGGAGCTGTTTTTT
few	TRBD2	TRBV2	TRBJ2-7	CASRDYLSYEQYF	TGTGCCAGCCGGGACTACCTCTCCTACGAGCAGTACTTC
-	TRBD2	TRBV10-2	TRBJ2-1	CASSEPKTSGRADEQFF	TGCGCCAGCAGTGAGCCAAAGACTAGCGGGAGGGCCGATGAGCAGTTCTTC
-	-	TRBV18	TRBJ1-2	CASSPLEGGGYTF	TGTGCCAGCTCACCACTGGAAGGGGGTGGCTACACCTTC
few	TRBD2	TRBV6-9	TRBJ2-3	CASSYRGGPDTQYF	TGTGCCAGCAGTTATCGGGGGGGCCCAGATACGCAGTATTTT
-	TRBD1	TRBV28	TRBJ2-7	CASRLQGQREQYF	TGTGCCAGCCGACTACAGGGACAGCGCGAGCAGTACTTC
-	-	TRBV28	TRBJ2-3	CASSRMRADTQYF	TGTGCCAGCAGTCGCATGAGGGCAGATACGCAGTATTTT
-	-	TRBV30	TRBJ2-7	CAWSGRARGIYEQYF	TGTGCCTGGAGTGGTAGAGCCAGGGGAATTTACGAGCAGTACTTC
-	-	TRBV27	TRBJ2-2	CASQAGTRNTGELFF	TGTGCCAGCCAGGCCGGGACAAGGAACACCGGGGAGCTGTTTTTT
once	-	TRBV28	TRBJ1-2	CASSPPTGGYTF	TGTGCCAGCAGTCCACCTACGGGTGGCTACACCTTC
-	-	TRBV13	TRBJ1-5	CASSLGASNQPQHF	TGTGCCAGCAGCTTAGGGGCTAGCAATCAGCCCCAGCATTTT
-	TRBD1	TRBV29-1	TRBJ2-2	CSVPGQLGGELFF	TGCAGCGTTCCGGGACAGCTAGGCGGGGAGCTGTTTTTT
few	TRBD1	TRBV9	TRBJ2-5	CASSVEGGKETQYF	TGTGCCAGCAGCGTCGAAGGGGGCAAGGAGACCCAGTACTTC
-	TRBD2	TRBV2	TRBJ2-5	CASMLAGVKETQYF	TGTGCCAGCATGCTAGCGGGGGTGAAAGAGACCCAGTACTTC
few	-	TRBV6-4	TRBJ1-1	CASSRTEHTEAFF	TGTGCCAGCAGTCGGACAGAACACACTGAAGCTTTCTTT
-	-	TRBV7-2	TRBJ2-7	CASSFTTYEQYF	TGTGCCAGCAGCTTTACTACGTACGAGCAGTACTTC
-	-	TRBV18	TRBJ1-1	CASSPDISRTNTEAFF	TGTGCCAGCTCACCAGACATATCAAGAACGAACACTGAAGCTTTCTTT
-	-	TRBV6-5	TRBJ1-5	CASSRQGGDQPQHF	TGTGCCAGCAGCCGTCAGGGAGGGGATCAGCCCCAGCATTTT
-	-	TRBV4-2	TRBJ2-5	CASSQEPSRDFQETQYF	TGTGCCAGCAGCCAAGAGCCTTCTCGGGACTTTCAAGAGACCCAGTACTTC
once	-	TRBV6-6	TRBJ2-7	CASSSGAYEQYF	TGTGCCAGCTCGTCGGGGGCCTACGAGCAGTACTTC
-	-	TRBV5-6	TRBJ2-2	CASSFGGVWGTGELFF	TGTGCCAGCAGCTTTGGAGGGGTTTGGGGCACCGGGGAGCTGTTTTTT
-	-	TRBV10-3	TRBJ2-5	CAISREPKETQYF	TGTGCCATCAGCCGGGAGCCAAAAGAGACCCAGTACTTC
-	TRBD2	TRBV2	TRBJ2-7	CASSGLAGARYEQYF	TGTGCCAGCAGTGGTCTAGCGGGAGCCCGGTACGAGCAGTACTTC
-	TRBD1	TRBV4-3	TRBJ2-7	CASSLHRGPSYEQYF	TGCGCCAGCAGCCTCCACAGGGGACCCTCCTACGAGCAGTACTTC
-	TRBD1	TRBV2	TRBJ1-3	CASNTGTGGNTIYF	TGTGCCAGCAACACCGGGACAGGAGGAAACACCATATATTTT
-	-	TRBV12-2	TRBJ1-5	CASRLDGARAQNQPQHF	TGTGCAAGTCGCTTAGACGGCGCCAGGGCGCAAAATCAGCCCCAGCATTTT
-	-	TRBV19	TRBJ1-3	CASTLPGNTIYF	TGTGCCAGTACTCTACCTGGAAACACCATATATTTT
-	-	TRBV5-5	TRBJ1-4	CASSLAATNEKLFF	TGTGCCAGCAGCTTGGCGGCAACTAATGAAAAACTGTTTTTT
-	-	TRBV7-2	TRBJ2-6	CASSSPSQAANVLTF	TGTGCCAGCAGCTCCCCCTCCCAGGCGGCCAACGTCCTGACTTTC
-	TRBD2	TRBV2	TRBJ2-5	CASSERKTSGRRETQYF	TGTGCCAGCAGTGAAAGGAAGACTAGCGGGAGACGAGAGACCCAGTACTTC
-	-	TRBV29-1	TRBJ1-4	CSVVAGNEKLFF	TGCAGCGTTGTGGCAGGGAATGAAAAACTGTTTTTT
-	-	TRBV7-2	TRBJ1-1	CASSFFGRNTEAFF	TGTGCCAGCAGCTTCTTTGGCCGGAACACTGAAGCTTTCTTT
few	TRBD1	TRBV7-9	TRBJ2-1	CASSTARGQGAYEQFF	TGTGCCAGCAGCACCGCCCGCGGACAGGGGGCCTATGAGCAGTTCTTC
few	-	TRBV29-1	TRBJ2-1	CSAADRTRNEQFF	TGCAGCGCCGCCGACAGGACCCGCAATGAGCAGTTCTTC
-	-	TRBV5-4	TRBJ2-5	CASSLEGLETQYF	TGTGCCAGCAGCTTGGAGGGGTTGGAGACCCAGTACTTC
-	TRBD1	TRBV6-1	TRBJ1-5	CASNPTGGMTQHF	TGTGCCAGCAATCCGACAGGGGGCATGACCCAGCATTTT
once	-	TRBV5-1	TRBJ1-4	CASRFQALSTNEKLFF	TGCGCCAGCAGATTTCAGGCCCTCTCAACTAATGAAAAACTGTTTTTT
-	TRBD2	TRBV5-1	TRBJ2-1	CASSLSASGGVQQFF	TGCGCCAGCAGCTTGTCTGCTAGCGGGGGCGTTCAGCAGTTCTTC
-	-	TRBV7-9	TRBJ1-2	CASTPVPLGGEDGYTF	TGTGCCAGCACCCCCGTCCCCCTCGGGGGGGAGGATGGCTACACCTTC
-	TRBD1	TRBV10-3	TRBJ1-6	CAISETGDSPLHF	TGTGCCATCAGTGAGACAGGGGATTCACCCCTCCACTTT
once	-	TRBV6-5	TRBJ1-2	CASSYSALENGYTF	TGTGCCAGCAGTTACTCCGCGCTGGAGAATGGCTACACCTTC
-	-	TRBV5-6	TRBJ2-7	CASREGEGLLYEQYF	TGTGCCAGCAGGGAGGGAGAGGGCCTCCTCTACGAGCAGTACTTC
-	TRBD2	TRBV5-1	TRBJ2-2	CASSLVGGSTGELFF	TGCGCCAGCAGCTTGGTAGGCGGGAGCACCGGGGAGCTGTTTTTT
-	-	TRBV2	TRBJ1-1	CASRDYAGSPEAFF	TGTGCCAGCAGGGACTACGCAGGGTCCCCTGAAGCTTTCTTT
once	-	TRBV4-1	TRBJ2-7	CASSSVPSAYEQYF	TGCGCCAGCAGCTCAGTCCCGAGCGCGTACGAGCAGTACTTC
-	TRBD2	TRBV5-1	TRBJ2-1	CASSPRGGGAYNEQFF	TGCGCCAGCAGCCCCCGGGGCGGGGGGGCCTACAATGAGCAGTTCTTC
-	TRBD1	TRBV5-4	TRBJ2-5	CASSSPGQSETQYF	TGTGCCAGCAGCTCGCCGGGACAGTCCGAGACCCAGTACTTC
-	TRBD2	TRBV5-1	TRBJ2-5	CASSLTARGAQETQYF	TGCGCCAGCAGCTTGACCGCGCGGGGGGCCCAAGAGACCCAGTACTTC
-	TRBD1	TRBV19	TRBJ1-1	CASSSGRTGGNTEAFF	TGTGCCAGTAGTTCGGGGAGGACAGGGGGAAACACTGAAGCTTTCTTT
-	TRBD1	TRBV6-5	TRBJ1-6	CASKLDRNNSPLHF	TGTGCCAGCAAGCTGGACAGGAATAATTCACCCCTCCACTTT